This paragraph reports one T cell receptor beta chain. The record originates from a study of cytomegalovirus exposure and HLA in healthy donors. The PCR had 60 Vbeta and 13 Jbeta primers. The assay was immunoSEQ multiplex PCR, and TCRdb's table has in-frame clones only and misses some. The data contain some 220,000 clones, just over 75% of them singletons. The sequenced sample was PBMCs. This TCR derives from a woman aged 55-70 years in good health and CMV-seropositive.

This chain's CDR3 is CASSLYDRPNTEAFF. DNA of the CDR3: TGTGCCAGCTCCCTCTATGACAGGCCGAACACTGAAGCTTTCTTT. The rearrangement links TRBV18 to TRBJ1-1; D might be TRBD1 (6 bases). Germline-derived CDR1 and CDR2 are KGHSH and LQKENI. The CDR3 is 15 amino acids. Trimming took 6 bases from V and 1 from J, leaving 15 bases between them. The full variable domain, its missing parts supplied by reference TRBV18 and TRBJ1-1, is NAGVMQNPRHLVRRRGQEARLRCSPMKGHSHVYWYRQLPEEGLKFMVYLQKENIIDESGMPKERFSAEFPKEGPSILRIQQVVRGDSAAYFCASSLYDRPNTEAFFGQGTRLTVV.